This T cell receptor (beta chain) was identified in a study of T cell responses to AZD1222 COVID-19 vaccine (dated by TCRdb to 2020 to 2023). Concerning the study at large: A total of about 230 trial participants underwent TCR sequencing, of whom 207 received two doses of AZD1222 and about 25 received two doses of the MenACWY control vaccine. Trial participants were enrolled by age into 18-55, 56-69 and 70-plus year subgroups, with around 150, 28 and 57 TCR-sequenced participants respectively.

The CDR3 regions of human TCRbeta chains were subjected to immunosequencing. As for the authors' bioinformatics: Repertoire TCRs were checked for matches against a reference library of SARS-CoV-2-specific TCRs that had been generated using the MIRA antigen-specificity platform. Breadth was defined as the fraction of unique TCRs that were SARS-CoV-2-associated. Depth was defined as the fraction of total T cells that were SARS-CoV-2-associated. Using the MIRA data, each spike-specific TCR was mapped to the spike region that the TCR reacts to and placed in a CD4 or CD8 class. Log10-transformed breadth and depth values were compared by one-way ANOVA with Sidak's multiple comparisons tests. Not all clones reach the TCRdb copy of this immuneACCESS table, which keeps in-frame sequences only. Checked studies attribute under half of the gap to unresolved V genes and leave the rest unexplained. Clone size and the V and J calls come from that table; the DNA yielded D and trimming. A total of roughly 140,000 clones appear in this sample, 85% to 90% of them only once. More than 3% of the sample lies in the top ten.

Study-level results and caveats: Because no day 14 peak-response samples were available, the repertoires could be characterized only after the peak T cell response. Conclusions about previously exposed vaccinees are limited, since just 5 or 6 AZD1222 recipients were seropositive for SARS-CoV-2 at baseline. In the small 56-69-year group, the increase in depth fell short of significance, most likely because of low power. The whole spike protein was spanned by vaccine-associated CD4 TCRs, and dominant responses were seen in regions 160-218 and 743-854. A significant rise in spike-specific TCR breadth and depth was observed after two AZD1222 doses relative to day 0 and relative to MenACWY recipients. Epitopes outside the regions mutated in the B.1.351 and B.1.1.7 variants were reportedly recognized by nearly half of the unique spike-specific TCRs. Most participants were white British and females outnumbered males, and the authors suggested that clonal diversity may have been underestimated.

About this clone itself: Its antigen is still unknown. Per-base qualities were not stored, and no clone one base away is much larger.

The CDR3 contains 16 residues, cysteine and phenylalanine counted. Solely the CDR3 DNA is kept, with 48 bases framed from the first base. The junction carries 14 bases between V and J, which are trimmed by 4 bases and 4 bases respectively. For CDR1 and CDR2, the germline V gene lists SGHVS and FNYEAQ. The sample's time point label, decoded: about 28 days (+/-7) after the second vaccine dose. AZD1222 recipients given second doses at about 4 weeks or at about 12 weeks were pooled, since spike-specific TCR depth and breadth were not found to differ between the two schedules. Vaccinee samples came from UK trials COV001 and COV002, including a single-blind randomized controlled phase 2/3 trial of AZD1222 (ChAdOx1 nCoV-19) in healthy adults. For TCRbeta chain sequencing, PBMC samples from trial participants were taken at day 0 and at day 28 after the second dose.

The rearranged segments are TRBV7-6 and TRBJ2-6; matching of 5 bases hints at TRBD1 as the D gene. Sequencing was performed on peripheral blood, taken 28 days after the second AZD1222 dose. The TCR sequence derives from an adult who received the AZD1222 COVID-19 vaccine. Here is the DNA: TGTGCCAGCAGCTCAGCTGGGGCCACCGGGGCCAACGTCCTGACTTTC. Its amino acids are CASSSAGATGANVLTF.